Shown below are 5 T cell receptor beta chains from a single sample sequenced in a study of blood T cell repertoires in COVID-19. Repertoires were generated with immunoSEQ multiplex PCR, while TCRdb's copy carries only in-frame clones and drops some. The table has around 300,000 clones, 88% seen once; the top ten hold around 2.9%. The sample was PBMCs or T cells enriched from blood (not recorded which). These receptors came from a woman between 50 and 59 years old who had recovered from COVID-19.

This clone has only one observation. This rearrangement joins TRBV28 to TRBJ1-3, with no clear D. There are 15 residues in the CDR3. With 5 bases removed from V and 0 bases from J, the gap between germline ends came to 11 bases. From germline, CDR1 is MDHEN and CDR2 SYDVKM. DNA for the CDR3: TGTGCCAGCAGTGCCCCACAGAACTCTGGAAACACCATATATTTT. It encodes CASSAPQNSGNTIYF.

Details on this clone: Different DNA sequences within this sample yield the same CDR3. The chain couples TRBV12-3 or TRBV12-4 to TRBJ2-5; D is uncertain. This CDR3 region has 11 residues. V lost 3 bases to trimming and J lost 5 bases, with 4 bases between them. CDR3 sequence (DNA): TGTGCCAGCAGTTTGCGGGAGACCCAGTACTTC. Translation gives CASSLRETQYF.

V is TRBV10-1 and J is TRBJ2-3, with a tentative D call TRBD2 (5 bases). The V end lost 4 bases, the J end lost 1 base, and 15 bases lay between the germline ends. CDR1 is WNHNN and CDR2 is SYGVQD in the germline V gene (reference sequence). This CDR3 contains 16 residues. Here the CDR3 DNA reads TGCGCCAGCAGTGCATCGAACGGACTGCGCACAGATACGCAGTATTTT. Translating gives CASSASNGLRTDTQYF.

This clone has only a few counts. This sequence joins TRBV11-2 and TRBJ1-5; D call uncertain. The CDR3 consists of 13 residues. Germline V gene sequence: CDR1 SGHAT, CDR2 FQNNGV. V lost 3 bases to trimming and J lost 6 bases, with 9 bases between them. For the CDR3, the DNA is TGTGCCAGCAGCTTCATGACGGGTCAGCCCCAGCATTTT. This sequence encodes CASSFMTGQPQHF.

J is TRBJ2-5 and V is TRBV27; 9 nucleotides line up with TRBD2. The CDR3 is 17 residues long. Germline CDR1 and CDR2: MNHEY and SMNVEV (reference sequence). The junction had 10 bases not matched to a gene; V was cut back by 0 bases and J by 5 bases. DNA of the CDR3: TGTGCCAGCAGTTTATCATGGGGGGTAGCGGGAGTGGAGACCCAGTACTTC. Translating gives CASSLSWGVAGVETQYF.